Listed here is a single T cell receptor beta chain. This record comes from a study of T cell clonotyping in hematopoietic cell transplantation. Germline CDR1 is MNHEY and CDR2 is SVGAGI. J lost 2 bases, V lost 0 bases, and 6 bases had no gene match. The CDR3 has 16 amino acids. Produced via immunoSEQ multiplex PCR; TCRdb's table is partial and in-frame only. In the table there are more than 65,000 clones, about 93% of which are singletons. Sequencing was done on a sample of peripheral blood mononuclear cells. This TCR was sampled from a man aged 50-60 years in good health. Some clones in this sample may be carry-over from other donors' samples. This sequence joins TRBV6-5 and TRBJ1-2, with 7 bases identical to TRBD1. The CDR3 loop reads CASSYSPDRVNYGYTF. DNA of the CDR3: TGTGCCAGCAGTTACTCGCCCGACAGGGTAAACTATGGCTACACCTTC.